This entry lists 28 T cell receptor beta chains sequenced from one sample in a study of cytomegalovirus exposure and HLA in healthy donors. PCR primers comprised 60 Vbeta and 13 Jbeta primers. Some clones are missing from TCRdb's copy, which holds only in-frame ones; the method was immunoSEQ multiplex PCR. This table has about 180,000 clones, 65% to 85% appearing once. What was sequenced was PBMCs. These receptors were obtained from a girl aged 5 to 17 in good health and CMV-seropositive.

The CDR3 DNA follows: TGTGCCAGCAGCTTAGTAGCGGGAGGGGGAGCCAAAAACATTCAGTACTTC. Its protein product is CASSLVAGGGAKNIQYF. The chain has TRBV7-2 and TRBJ2-4; 11 bases are a match to TRBD2. This CDR3 spans 17 amino acids. Unmatched junction bases numbered 2, after V lost 1 base and J lost 0 bases. Germline V gene lookup returns CDR1 SGHTA and CDR2 FQGNSA.

The chain recombines TRBV6-1 with TRBJ2-7, with D unclear. Trimming left V 0 bases short and J 2 bases short, with 14 bases between. CDR1 is MNHNS, CDR2 SASEGT, per germline. The CDR3 has 16 amino acids. The CDR3 here is CASSEAVAPITYEQYF. In DNA, the CDR3 is TGTGCCAGCAGTGAAGCCGTCGCCCCTATCACCTACGAGCAGTACTTC.

CDR3 loop: CASLGEGSSTDTQYF. For the CDR3, the DNA is TGCGCCAGCCTTGGGGAGGGGTCTAGCACAGATACGCAGTATTTT. The V and J genes are TRBV4-1 and TRBJ2-3; 7 nucleotides match TRBD2. Germline V lookup: CDR1 MGHRA, CDR2 YSYEKL. This CDR3 comprises 15 residues. With V trimmed by 8 bases and J by 0 bases, 8 bases remained unmatched.

The chain uses TRBV4-1 and TRBJ1-2, with no clear D. In germline, CDR1 is MGHRA, CDR2 YSYEKL. The CDR3 spans 14 residues. Trimming left V 0 bases short and J 8 bases short, with 13 bases between. CDR3 nucleotide sequence: TGCGCCAGCAGCCAAGACAGGCAGTCCGGCGGCTACACCTTC. It specifies CASSQDRQSGGYTF.

The chain links TRBV5-4 to TRBJ1-3; no definite D call. CDR1 SGHNT and CDR2 YYREEE come from the germline V gene (reference sequence). The CDR3 consists of 15 residues. V was trimmed by 0 bases and J by 3 bases, leaving 10 bases between them. The CDR3 bases are TGTGCCAGCAGCTTGGGAGGGCCCCGTGGAAACACCATATATTTT. Protein sequence: CASSLGGPRGNTIYF.

The chain recombines TRBV7-9 with TRBJ2-7; the D gene is possibly TRBD2 (7 bases). V lost 1 base to trimming and J lost 4 bases, with 14 bases between them. Germline V gene sequence: CDR1 SEHNR, CDR2 FQNEAQ (reference sequence). The CDR3 spans 15 residues. The chain's CDR3 is CASSLEGEGRYEQYF. In DNA form, the CDR3 reads TGTGCCAGCAGCTTAGAGGGGGAGGGGCGTTACGAGCAGTACTTC.

The chain is built from TRBV30 and TRBJ1-2; 7 bases are a match to TRBD1. Trimming at V came to 0 bases and at J to 8 bases, leaving 3 bases not matched to a gene. The CDR3 length is 12 residues. Germline V gives CDR1 GTSNPN, CDR2 SVGIG (reference sequence). The CDR3 is CAWSVGGGGYTF. DNA of the CDR3: TGTGCCTGGAGTGTCGGAGGGGGCGGCTACACCTTC. Based on the CDR3 plus reference TRBV30 and TRBJ1-2, the full variable domain is SQTIHQWPATLVQPVGSPLSLECTVEGTSNPNLYWYRQAAGRGLQLLFYSVGIGQISSEVPQNLSASRPQDRQFILSSKKLLLSDSGFYLCAWSVGGGGYTFGSGTRLTVV.

This clone has a single count. The rearrangement links TRBV2 to TRBJ1-3; D is unresolved. CDR3 length equals 17 residues. V was cut by 8 bases and J by 2 bases, with 22 bases left in between. Per germline, CDR1 SNHLY and CDR2 FYNNEI. CDR3 region: CASQKTGLYHAGNTIYF. CDR3 nucleotide sequence: TGTGCCAGCCAAAAAACGGGTCTCTATCACGCTGGAAACACCATATATTTT.

The chain carries TRBV6-6 and TRBJ1-4; D remains ambiguous. V was cut by 2 bases and J by 17 bases, with 18 bases left in between. The CDR3 has 13 residues. Looked up from germline, CDR1 is MNHNY and CDR2 is SVGAGI (reference sequence). The CDR3 bases are TGTGCCAGCAGTTACGTCGGGGTAGGAGAATTATTTTTT. Translating gives CASSYVGVGELFF.

The chain couples TRBV5-4 to TRBJ2-1, with TRBD1 identical over 7 bases. The CDR3 extends over 19 amino acids. Trimming removed 4 bases from V and 4 bases from J; junction bases left unmatched: 20. Germline V gene data show CDR1 as SGHNT and CDR2 as YYREEE (reference sequence). The CDR3 DNA is TGTGCCAGCAGCCCAGGGACAGTACGAGTTGTACAGCTTTACAATGAGCAGTTCTTC. This translates into CASSPGTVRVVQLYNEQFF.

This chain joins TRBV19 and TRBJ2-1; 10 bases line up with TRBD2. V lost 4 bases and J lost 5; bases outside the gene matches: 5. The CDR3 is 15 amino acids. CDR1 is LNHDA and CDR2 is SQIVND in the germline V gene (reference sequence). DNA for the CDR3: TGTGCCAGTAGTACTGGACTAGCGGCACACAATGAGCAGTTCTTC. It yields the protein CASSTGLAAHNEQFF.

The rearrangement links TRBV14 to TRBJ2-1, with 10 positions matching TRBD2. V was pared by 6 bases and J by 6 bases, with 5 bases of the junction left unmatched. CDR1 is SGHDN and CDR2 is FVKESK in the germline V gene. This CDR3 contains 14 residues. The DNA of the CDR3 is TGTGCCAGCAGACTAGCGGGACCTTTCAATGAGCAGTTCTTC. Its translation: CASRLAGPFNEQFF.

This clone has more than one count but fewer than ten. V usage is TRBV25-1 and J usage is TRBJ1-4, with TRBD1 identical over 7 bases. J gave up 8 bases and V 4 bases, and 7 bases lay outside the gene matches. The CDR3 is 14 residues long. The germline V gene has CDR1 MGHDK and CDR2 SYGVNS. The CDR3 bases are TGTGCCAGCAGTGGAGAGACAGGGCGCGAAAAACTGTTTTTT. It translates to CASSGETGREKLFF.

With respect to this clone: Since no conserved phenylalanine or tryptophan closes the CDR3, a read error is the likely cause. V and J are TRBV5-6 and TRBJ1-2, with D perhaps TRBD1 (6 bases). Germline CDR1 is SGHDT and CDR2 is YYEEEE. Trimming removed 8 bases from V and 2 bases from J, with 16 bases in between. The CDR3 spans 14 residues. Written as DNA, the CDR3 is TGTGCCAGTAGCATCGGACAGTCAAACTATGGCTACACCCTC. Encoded protein: CASSIGQSNYGYTL.

The chain recombines TRBV2 with TRBJ1-5, with TRBD1 matching 9 bases. Per germline, CDR1 SNHLY and CDR2 FYNNEI. The V gene end was trimmed by 2 bases and the J gene end by 6 bases; junction bases not matched to a gene: 2. The CDR3 totals 14 residues. For the CDR3, the DNA is TGTGCCAGCAGTGAATACAGGGGGCTTCAGCCCCAGCATTTT. The encoded protein is CASSEYRGLQPQHF.

In its sample, this clone was seen a few times. The chain employs TRBV4-1 and TRBJ2-5, with 7 bases matching TRBD1. The V gene's germline CDR1 is MGHRA and CDR2 YSYEKL. The CDR3 has 14 residues. V was clipped by 4 bases and J by 7 bases; unmatched bases: 9. CDR3 in DNA: TGCGCCAGCAGCCCACCAACAGGGGTCTGGACCCAGTACTTC. Amino acids: CASSPPTGVWTQYF.

The CDR3 DNA sequence: TGTGCCAGCAGCTTTAAGTGGGGGGGCTGGGACACTGAAGCTTTCTTT. Its translation is CASSFKWGGWDTEAFF. V gene TRBV5-5 combines with J gene TRBJ1-1; D is perhaps TRBD1 (6 bases). Per the germline V gene, CDR1 is SGHKS and CDR2 is YYEKEE (reference sequence). The CDR3 has 16 amino acids. V lost 2 bases and J 3 bases, leaving 17 bases between the germline ends.

The rearrangement links TRBV30 to TRBJ2-3; TRBD2 might be the D (6 bases). V lost 3 bases and J 0 bases, leaving 10 bases between the germline ends. The CDR3 has 14 residues. The germline CDR1 and CDR2 sequences are GTSNPN and SVGIG (reference sequence). CDR3 in DNA: TGTGCCTGGAGCGGGGGAACTAGCACAGATACGCAGTATTTT. Residues: CAWSGGTSTDTQYF.

This rearrangement joins TRBV4-3 to TRBJ1-2; 9 positions agree with TRBD1. Trimming cost V 1 base and J 4 bases; bases outside gene matches: 4. The germline V gene encodes CDR1 LGHNA and CDR2 YSLEER. This CDR3 region has 15 residues. CDR3 bases: TGCGCCAGCAGCCAAGGGACAGGGGTGCTCTATGGCTACACCTTC. Translated, it gives CASSQGTGVLYGYTF.

V is TRBV4-1 and J is TRBJ2-3; 9 nucleotides agree with TRBD2. Germline values: CDR1 MGHRA, CDR2 YSYEKL. The CDR3 consists of 16 residues. Trimming at V came to 1 base and at J to 7 bases, leaving 9 bases not matched to a gene. The CDR3 region is CASSQGLAAIEYTQYF. CDR3 nucleotide sequence: TGCGCCAGCAGCCAAGGACTAGCGGCGATCGAATATACGCAGTATTTT.

The chain couples TRBV2 to TRBJ1-1, with D possibly matching TRBD1 (6 bases). Between the trimmed V and J ends, which lost 8 bases and 8 bases, there was a span of 21 bases. The CDR3 contains 14 residues. In germline, CDR1 is SNHLY, CDR2 FYNNEI. The CDR3 coding sequence is TGTGCCAGCCTTGACAGGACGGGTTCGGGAGAAGCTTTCTTT. It is translated as CASLDRTGSGEAFF.

The chain recombines TRBV19 with TRBJ1-2; D is ambiguous. The CDR3 has 16 residues. The V end was cut by 5 bases, the J end by 4 bases, with 20 bases between. Looked up from germline, CDR1 is LNHDA and CDR2 is SQIVND (reference sequence). CDR3: CASSPPGREVGYGYTF. CDR3 sequence (DNA): TGTGCCAGTAGTCCCCCTGGGAGGGAGGTCGGCTATGGCTACACCTTC.

This clone was recorded only once. The CDR3 loop reads CASNDRRPNTGELFF. CDR3 nucleotides: TGTGCCAGCAACGACAGGAGACCGAACACCGGGGAGCTGTTTTTT. The chain carries TRBV28 and TRBJ2-2, with a weak D call TRBD1 (6 bases). V was clipped by 7 bases and J by 0 bases, with 12 bases between them. Germline CDR1 reads MDHEN; CDR2 reads SYDVKM. The CDR3 has 15 residues.

The V and J genes are TRBV5-1 and TRBJ2-1; TRBD2 agrees at 14 bases. The CDR3 extends over 15 amino acids. Germline trimming cut 7 bases from V and 9 bases from J; bases unmatched to any gene: 9. CDR1 and CDR2 from the germline V gene are SGHRS and YFSETQ. This CDR3 is CASRGTSGSRVEQFF. The CDR3 nucleotides are TGCGCCAGCCGCGGGACTAGCGGGAGCAGGGTTGAGCAGTTCTTC.

In this sample, this clone turned up a few times. This rearrangement joins TRBV10-3 to TRBJ1-3; the D is unclear. The CDR3 spans 11 residues. The V gene's germline CDR1 is ENHRY and CDR2 SYGVKD. With 10 bases removed from V and 0 bases from J, the gap between germline ends came to 4 bases. CDR3 DNA: TGTGCCACTGTCTCTGGAAACACCATATATTTT. Its protein product is CATVSGNTIYF.

The chain has TRBV9 and TRBJ1-1, with no clear D. Trimming pared 0 bases from V and 1 base from J, leaving 13 bases between. Germline CDR1 reads SGDLS; CDR2 reads YYNGEE. This CDR3 has 16 residues. DNA for the CDR3: TGTGCCAGCAGCGTAGAAGAGGGTGAGCCGAACACTGAAGCTTTCTTT. Its translation is CASSVEEGEPNTEAFF.

V gene TRBV7-6 combines with J gene TRBJ2-1, with TRBD2 matching 7 bases. The CDR3 is 16 residues long. The germline V gene has CDR1 SGHVS and CDR2 FNYEAQ. V lost 1 base to trimming and J lost 1 base; unmatched junction nucleotides: 4. This CDR3 is CASSLDLAVSYNEQFF. Written as DNA, the CDR3 is TGTGCCAGCAGCTTAGACCTAGCGGTGTCCTACAATGAGCAGTTCTTC.

The chain employs TRBV2 and TRBJ2-3; D possibly corresponds to TRBD1 (6 bases). With 4 bases removed from V and 11 bases from J, the gap between germline ends came to 19 bases. The germline gives CDR1 SNHLY, CDR2 FYNNEI. The CDR3 contains 14 residues. The chain's CDR3 is CASSGGTGPVGQYF. CDR3 nucleotides: TGTGCCAGCAGTGGAGGAACAGGGCCCGTAGGGCAGTATTTT.